A single sample is the source of the 15 T cell receptor beta chains below, sequenced in a study of blood T cell repertoires in COVID-19. TCRdb keeps only in-frame clones here, not all; method: immunoSEQ multiplex PCR. The sample holds approximately 320,000 clones, roughly 90% seen once. What was sequenced was peripheral blood. Receptors originate from a woman aged 30 to 39 with COVID-19, enrolled during active disease.

This chain joins TRBV18 and TRBJ1-4; possible D gene TRBD1, 5 bases. V was trimmed by 0 bases and J by 7 bases, leaving 9 bases between them. This CDR3 contains 14 residues. Germline values: CDR1 KGHSH, CDR2 LQKENI. Written as DNA, the CDR3 is TGTGCCAGCTCACCACCGACAGATGCTGAAAAACTGTTTTTT. Amino acid sequence: CASSPPTDAEKLFF. Complete variable domain (other parts from reference TRBV18 and TRBJ1-4): NAGVMQNPRHLVRRRGQEARLRCSPMKGHSHVYWYRQLPEEGLKFMVYLQKENIIDESGMPKERFSAEFPKEGPSILRIQQVVRGDSAAYFCASSPPTDAEKLFFGSGTQLSVL.

The chain joins TRBV6-6 to TRBJ2-5; possibly TRBD2 for D (5 bases). Germline CDR1 MNHNY, CDR2 SVGAGI (reference sequence). This CDR3 spans 14 amino acids. V was clipped by 2 bases and J by 2 bases, with 9 bases between them. CDR3 residues: CASSYEEEQETQYF. The CDR3 nucleotides are TGTGCCAGCAGTTACGAGGAGGAGCAAGAGACCCAGTACTTC.

The chain has TRBV28 and TRBJ1-2, with TRBD1 identical over 9 bases. This CDR3 has 14 residues. CDR1 and CDR2 from the germline V gene are MDHEN and SYDVKM. The trim removed 6 bases at V and 8 bases at J, leaving 10 bases unmatched. CDR3 nucleotides: TGTGCCAGCAGCTCAGGAGGAACAGGGGGCGGCTACACCTTC. It specifies CASSSGGTGGGYTF.

The chain joins TRBV5-1 to TRBJ2-5; tentatively, D is TRBD2 (6 bases). The germline V gene encodes CDR1 SGHRS and CDR2 YFSETQ. The CDR3 totals 17 residues. The V and J ends lost 3 bases and 2 bases respectively, with 20 bases between them. The CDR3 sequence: CASSWARYLASQETQYF. The CDR3 DNA reads as TGCGCCAGCAGCTGGGCCCGTTATCTAGCGTCTCAAGAGACCCAGTACTTC.

The chain joins TRBV24-1 to TRBJ1-5; tentatively, D is TRBD1 (5 bases). The CDR3 loop spans 16 amino acids. Germline CDR1 KGHDR, CDR2 SFDVKD. The V gene lost 0 bases and the J gene lost 2 bases, with 10 bases spanning the gap. CDR3 in amino acids: CATSDLGTGGNQPQHF. CDR3 coding DNA: TGTGCCACCAGTGATTTGGGCACGGGGGGCAATCAGCCCCAGCATTTT.

The J gene is TRBJ1-1, the V gene TRBV10-2, with 7 bases aligning to TRBD1. The CDR3 is 16 residues long. The germline gives CDR1 WSHSY, CDR2 SAAADI. In DNA, the CDR3 is TGCGCGACGATAGCGGGACAGAAGGTTCTGAACACTGAAGCTTTCTTT. It codes for CATIAGQKVLNTEAFF.

The chain recombines TRBV7-9 with TRBJ2-1; 9 positions agree with TRBD2. J gave up 0 bases and V 2 bases, and 8 bases lay outside the gene matches. This CDR3 comprises 18 residues. The V gene's germline CDR1 is SEHNR and CDR2 FQNEAQ (reference sequence). CDR3 sequence reads: CASSLLSGGFYSYNEQFF. The CDR3 DNA reads TGTGCCAGCAGCTTACTCAGCGGGGGGTTCTACTCCTACAATGAGCAGTTCTTC.

This chain joins TRBV10-3 and TRBJ2-7; D unresolved. Germline loops: CDR1 ENHRY, CDR2 SYGVKD. This CDR3 contains 15 residues. With 4 bases removed from V and 6 bases from J, the gap between germline ends came to 19 bases. Here the CDR3 reads CAISAVGRSGAEQYF. The CDR3 coding sequence is TGTGCCATCAGTGCGGTTGGCCGGTCCGGAGCCGAGCAGTACTTC.

V is TRBV5-1 and J is TRBJ1-1, with 11 bases matching TRBD1. J gave up 0 bases and V 0 bases, and 7 bases lay outside the gene matches. The CDR3 totals 18 residues. CDR1 is SGHRS and CDR2 is YFSETQ in the germline V gene. DNA for the CDR3: TGCGCCAGCAGCTTGGCGGACAGGGGGCACCTGATGAACACTGAAGCTTTCTTT. This encodes CASSLADRGHLMNTEAFF.

The V gene is TRBV5-1, the J gene TRBJ2-6, with 7 positions matching TRBD1. Looked up from germline, CDR1 is SGHRS and CDR2 is YFSETQ. The CDR3 covers 21 residues. V shed 4 bases, J shed 2 bases, and the junction held 21 bases outside the gene matches. The CDR3 DNA follows: TGCGCCAGCAGCCTAACCACGCACCCGACAGGGAAAGGTCCTGGGGCCAACGTCCTGACTTTC. Its protein product is CASSLTTHPTGKGPGANVLTF.

The rearrangement links TRBV5-1 to TRBJ2-1; D unclear. The germline CDR1 and CDR2 sequences are SGHRS and YFSETQ. V was pared by 0 bases and J by 4 bases, with 8 bases between. The CDR3 spans 14 residues. CDR3 DNA sequence: TGCGCCAGCAGCTTGGAAGAGGTATACAATGAGCAGTTCTTC. Translation: CASSLEEVYNEQFF.

The chain combines TRBV5-1 with TRBJ2-3; D is ambiguous. The ends were cut back, 4 bases at V and 3 bases at J, with 9 bases in the middle. Germline V CDR1 and CDR2: SGHRS, YFSETQ. This CDR3 has 13 amino acids. DNA for the CDR3: TGCGCCAGCAGCCAAACACCGACAGATACGCAGTATTTT. Its protein product is CASSQTPTDTQYF. Using reference TRBV5-1 and TRBJ2-3 for the parts outside the CDR3, the full variable domain is KAGVTQTPRYLIKTRGQQVTLSCSPISGHRSVSWYQQTPGQGLQFLFEYFSETQRNKGNFPGRFSGRQFSNSRSEMNVSTLELGDSALYLCASSQTPTDTQYFGPGTRLTVL.

The J gene is TRBJ1-2, the V gene TRBV5-1; D not certain. The length of the CDR3 is 15 residues. Germline CDR1 reads SGHRS; CDR2 reads YFSETQ. V was trimmed by 4 bases and J by 4 bases, leaving 17 bases between them. CDR3 amino acids: CASSLSETTFYGYTF. In DNA, the CDR3 is TGCGCCAGCAGCCTTTCAGAGACAACCTTCTATGGCTACACCTTC.

The chain joins TRBV28 to TRBJ2-5, with 7 positions matching TRBD1. The J segment lost 2 bases and the V segment lost 8 bases, leaving 5 bases of the junction unmatched. In germline, CDR1 is MDHEN, CDR2 SYDVKM. The CDR3 length is 13 residues. The CDR3 DNA is TGTGCCAGCGTGCGACAGGGTCAAGAGACCCAGTACTTC. Its translation: CASVRQGQETQYF.

Regarding this clone: Other DNA sequences in this specimen translate into the identical CDR3. The chain couples TRBV20-1 to TRBJ2-1; weak D call: TRBD2 (5 bases). Trimming took off 0 bases at V and 10 bases at J, with 7 bases between the two ends. There are 11 residues in the CDR3. The germline V gene has CDR1 DFQATT and CDR2 SNEGSKA (reference sequence). In DNA, the CDR3 is TGCAGTGCTAGAGATGGAGGCGAGCAGTTCTTC. It specifies CSARDGGEQFF.